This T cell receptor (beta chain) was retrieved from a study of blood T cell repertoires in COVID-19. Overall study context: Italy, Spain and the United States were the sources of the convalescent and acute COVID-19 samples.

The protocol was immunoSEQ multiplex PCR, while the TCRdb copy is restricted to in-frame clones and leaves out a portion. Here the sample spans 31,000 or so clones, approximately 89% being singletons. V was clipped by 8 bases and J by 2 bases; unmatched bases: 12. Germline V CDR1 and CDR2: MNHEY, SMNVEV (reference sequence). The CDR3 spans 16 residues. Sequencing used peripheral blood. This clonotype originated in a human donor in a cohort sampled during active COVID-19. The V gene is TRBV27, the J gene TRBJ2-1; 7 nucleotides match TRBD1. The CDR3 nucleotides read TGTGCCAGCCGTACAAGGGGGCCATGGGCCTACAATGAGCAGTTCTTC. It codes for CASRTRGPWAYNEQFF.